This T cell receptor (beta chain) appears in the sequencing data of a study of human T cells and chemical hapten exposure (dated by TCRdb to the early 2020s). In the study overall: For sensitization, 2% DPC in acetone was applied to a 2 cm by 2 cm area of upper inner arm skin. Patients additionally received weekly therapeutic DPC doses to the scalp throughout the roughly 25-week study period. Patch testing was performed on the upper back with Finn chambers containing 0.01% DPC, and the patch tests were scored after 6 days according to International Contact Dermatitis Research Group standards. The mostly female patient cohort included alopecia areata with under or over 50% scalp involvement, alopecia totalis and alopecia universalis. Libraries were pooled for sequencing, and per-sample TCR yields varied mainly because of small differences in library volumes within the pool. In alopecia patients, the study followed how the peripheral blood TCR repertoire changed in vivo over primary and secondary sensitization to diphenylcyclopropenone (DPC), a hapten. Blood was sampled from patients pre-sensitization (week 0) and at 2, 6 and about 24 weeks after DPC sensitization. For TCR sequencing, blood came from over 25 alopecia patients at anywhere from one to four time points (pre-sensitization, 2, 6 and 24 weeks).

The library was built by means of RACE. This sample was sequenced with a NextSeq 500. Library preparation attached unique molecular identifiers to individual cDNA molecules for quantitative, reproducible TCR counting. For every blood RNA sample, sequencing covered both the TCR alpha and TCR beta chains. The study's processing was this. Samples had a median of roughly 98,000 TCRs, with a range from 23,224 to 690,600. The Decombinator software suite was used to annotate V, J and CDR3 in the TCR reads. For PS versus PT1 abundance plots, all samples were subsampled to the same number of TCRs (28,000). Expanded TCRs were defined as absent before sensitization and observed at least eight times at the 2-week time point. Clones were called with MiXCR by TCRdb after fastp trimmed the public reads at Q25, and only in-frame beta chains were retained. Rows are unified per CDR3 protein, each entry keeping the most common DNA and genes. TCRdb assigned the V and J calls; the authors' analysis was not used. The sample table shows under 200,000 distinct CDR3 sequences, and approximately 14% are seen once. The ten largest clonotypes hold 1.5% to 2% of the sample.

For this clonotype: Its antigen remains undetermined. This may be a read error, as it is one base from a much larger clone.

From the cysteine up to the phenylalanine, the CDR3 has a length of 12 residues. This entry keeps only the CDR3 DNA: 36 bases, framed from base 1. V was cut back by 3 bases and J by 4 bases, leaving a gap of 8 bases between them. CDR1 and CDR2 are drawn from the germline V gene: SQVTM, ANQGSEA. Study-wide findings and limitations: Patch test score was positively correlated with the number of PT1 expanded TCRs, with significance at thresholds 8, 16 and 32 but not at 4. Significantly more large CDR3 similarity clusters were formed by expanded TCRs than by pre-sensitization or healthy control sets, consistent with antigen-driven responses. No change with DPC sensitization was found in the number of TCRs above 1 in 1000 frequency, and no evidence of global repertoire structure alterations was found. Alopecia, a presumed autoimmune disease, was present in all patients, so the immune response of the patients might differ from that of healthy individuals. Repeated subsampling changed both the strength of the expansion versus patch-test correlation and the threshold at which that correlation became significant.

This sample's time point label indicates: patch test 1, 2 weeks after DPC sensitization. The treatment or condition label, read with the paper, signifies: therapeutic diphenylcyclopropenone sensitization with weekly scalp DPC. At each patch-test visit, blood was drawn before the patch test was applied. Patients were considered eligible if aged 18 to 70, diagnosed with alopecia and deemed suitable for DPC therapy, and patients were excluded if pregnant. Total RNA was extracted from unfractionated whole blood collected in Tempus Blood RNA tubes. The TCR sequence derives from a woman between 25 and 40 years old with alopecia areata. Some clones in this sample may be carry-over from other donors' samples. The chain uses TRBV29-1 and TRBJ2-3, with the identity of the D gene unclear. The specimen comprised whole blood, sampled in connection with sensitization to the hapten diphenylcyclopropenone (DPC). The CDR3 protein sequence reads: CSVEYGADTQYF. The nucleotide sequence reads TGCAGCGTTGAGTACGGCGCAGATACGCAGTATTTT.